Detailed here is one TCR beta chain. The clone's antigen remains unknown. No much larger clone exists at a distance of one base, and base qualities are not known. Including the terminal cysteine and phenylalanine, the CDR3 comprises 13 residues. The entry retains the CDR3 DNA only, 39 bases that are in frame from base 1. Per the germline V gene, MNHNS is the CDR1 and SASEGT is the CDR2. Cut back by 6 bases and 0 bases, the V and J ends lie 8 bases apart. TCR beta VDJ combination and CDR3 sequence profiling used genomic DNA as the template. An Illumina HiSeq 2000 was the platform used for TCR repertoire sequencing. On the authors' methods: TRBV/TRBJ rearrangement plots, CDR3 size and DJ length profiles, and Simpson's diversity index were used to evaluate the repertoires. The most abundant DNA sequence in the deep sequencing data was defined as the immunodominant clone. CDR3 amino acid sequences were checked for sharing between subjects and were compared against published repertoires and the VDJdb database. In-frame beta chains were kept once TCRdb had trimmed the public reads at Q25 with fastp and called clones with MiXCR. Records with the same CDR3 protein are collapsed into one entry carrying the most frequent genes and DNA. What appears here as the V and J calls and clone size reflects TCRdb's work, not the paper's. Within this sample are about 200,000 distinct CDR3 sequences, with roughly 33% of them counted one time only. 0.9% to 1.2% of the sample goes to the ten largest clones.

TCR repertoires of sorted CD4+ and CD8+ blood T cells from severe aplastic anemia patients and healthy subjects were deep-sequenced in the study. Ficoll-Paque density gradient centrifugation was used to isolate peripheral blood mononuclear cells. CD4+ and CD8+ T cells were sorted by FACS or magnetic beads before DNA extraction. This entry comes from a study of CD8+CD57+ T cells in acquired aplastic anemia listed by TCRdb under 2018. Turning to the overall study: Extracted DNA from sorted CD4+ and CD8+ cells averaged approximately 3 ug, ranging from about 0.19 to 30 ug. Healthy donor samples averaged approximately 10 million reads for CD4+ and fewer than 12 million for CD8+ cells.

Broad study findings and their caveats: Between patients and healthy controls, no significant difference in CD8+ Simpson's diversity was found (P=0.060). About 28 CD8+ CDR3 sequences were found in both patients and controls but appeared to be highly expressed in patients and within the immunodominant clones of the patients.

Material for sequencing was sorted CD4+, CD8+, or CD8+CD57+ T cells (not recorded which) from PBMCs. The receptor chain draws on TRBV6-1 and TRBJ1-1; a weak D assignment points to TRBD1 (5 bases agree). The TCR comes from a human donor in good health, serving as a control. The nucleotide sequence reads as follows: TGTGCCAGCAGGGGACGGATGAACACTGAAGCTTTCTTT. Its amino acids are CASRGRMNTEAFF.